What follows are 32 T cell receptor beta chains derived from one specimen sequenced in a study of blood T cell repertoires in COVID-19. Sequenced by immunoSEQ multiplex PCR; TCRdb stores in-frame clones only, minus some. There are some 260,000 clones in the sample; 70% to 90% occur only once, and approximately 2% lies in the top ten. Sequencing used peripheral blood. The receptors were sampled from a woman aged 40 to 50 who had recovered from COVID-19.

The chain employs TRBV10-3 and TRBJ2-2; 11 bases fit TRBD1. J lost 6 bases, V lost 6 bases, and 3 bases had no gene match. Germline-derived CDR1 and CDR2 are ENHRY and SYGVKD. This CDR3 is 14 amino acids long. The DNA of the CDR3 is TGTGCCATCAGAACGGGACAGGGGGCCGGGGAGCTGTTTTTT. Translation: CAIRTGQGAGELFF.

This chain links TRBV11-1 with TRBJ1-4; tentative D call: TRBD1 (6 bases). Per the germline V gene, CDR1 is SGHAT and CDR2 is FQDESV (reference sequence). There are 15 residues in the CDR3. The V and J ends lost 6 bases and 0 bases respectively, with 11 bases between them. This CDR3 is CASSFDRSTNEKLFF. The CDR3 region has the DNA TGTGCCAGCAGTTTTGACAGGTCAACTAATGAAAAACTGTTTTTT.

V and J are TRBV6-2 or TRBV6-3 and TRBJ2-3; 7 nucleotides line up with TRBD2. The germline gives CDR1 MNHEY, CDR2 SVGEGT. The CDR3 has 18 residues. Losses at the gene ends were 2 bases for V and 5 bases for J; bases not matched to a gene: 16. The CDR3 spells CASSYATGTTPRGDTQYF. CDR3 bases: TGTGCCAGCAGTTACGCTACTGGGACTACCCCGAGAGGAGATACGCAGTATTTT.

The chain recombines TRBV5-1 with TRBJ1-6; 8 bases are a match to TRBD1. CDR3 size: 16 residues. V lost 4 bases, J lost 7 bases, and 10 bases stayed unmatched. Per germline, CDR1 SGHRS and CDR2 YFSETQ. The CDR3 bases are TGCGCCAGCAGCCCAACGACAGGGGCCCCCAATTCACCCCTCCACTTT. Its protein product is CASSPTTGAPNSPLHF.

CDR3 loop: CASNVRTGTGGPNTQYF. The CDR3, as DNA: TGTGCCAGCAACGTTCGCACCGGGACAGGGGGTCCAAATACGCAGTATTTT. The V gene is TRBV7-2, the J gene TRBJ2-3; 11 nucleotides match TRBD1. CDR3 length: 17 amino acids. After removal of 7 bases from V and 7 bases from J, the junction contained 16 bases not matched to a gene. Germline V gene data show CDR1 as SGHTA and CDR2 as FQGNSA.

This clone was counted a few times. V usage is TRBV28 and J usage is TRBJ2-7; possible D gene TRBD2, 5 bases. With 5 bases removed from V and 3 bases from J, the gap between germline ends came to 20 bases. CDR3 length: 16 residues. Germline V CDR1 and CDR2: MDHEN, SYDVKM. The CDR3 region has the DNA TGTGCCAGCAGTCATTCTCGTTGGATCGAGGGCTACGAGCAGTACTTC. This translates into CASSHSRWIEGYEQYF.

This clone was observed a single time. The chain combines TRBV6-6 with TRBJ1-5; 7 nucleotides line up with TRBD1. V shed 4 bases and J 3 bases; nucleotides not matched to a gene: 9. Looked up from germline, CDR1 is MNHNY and CDR2 is SVGAGI (reference sequence). The CDR3 is 16 amino acids. CDR3 coding DNA: TGTGCCAGCAGTTCTCCGGGACAGATGATCAATCAGCCCCAGCATTTT. Translating it yields CASSSPGQMINQPQHF.

The chain carries TRBV30 and TRBJ1-2, with 7 bases aligning to TRBD1. V dropped 2 bases and J dropped 4; count of bases not matched to a gene: 19. This CDR3 contains 18 residues. Per germline, CDR1 GTSNPN and CDR2 SVGIG (reference sequence). Here the CDR3 DNA reads TGTGCCTGGAGTCCCTGGGTCCTCTCCGGGACAGAAGGCTATGGCTACACCTTC. The encoded protein is CAWSPWVLSGTEGYGYTF. The full variable domain, in which reference TRBV30 and TRBJ1-2 provide the parts outside the CDR3, is SQTIHQWPATLVQPVGSPLSLECTVEGTSNPNLYWYRQAAGRGLQLLFYSVGIGQISSEVPQNLSASRPQDRQFILSSKKLLLSDSGFYLCAWSPWVLSGTEGYGYTFGSGTRLTVV.

V is TRBV4-2 and J is TRBJ2-7; TRBD2 matches at 8 bases. The J segment lost 2 bases and the V segment lost 4 bases, leaving 10 bases of the junction unmatched. The germline V gene has CDR1 LGHNA and CDR2 YNFKEQ. CDR3 length: 16 amino acids. CDR3: CASSPRLSGGTYEQYF. CDR3 sequence (DNA): TGTGCCAGCAGCCCTCGACTGAGCGGGGGTACCTACGAGCAGTACTTC.

The gene calls are TRBV30 and TRBJ1-2; TRBD1 matches at 7 bases. This CDR3 is built from 15 residues. CDR1 and CDR2 from the germline V gene are GTSNPN and SVGIG (reference sequence). The J segment lost 0 bases and the V segment lost 6 bases, leaving 10 bases of the junction unmatched. In DNA, the CDR3 is TGTGCCTGCGGGGCAGGGGGTCAACCTAACTATGGCTACACCTTC. Protein product: CACGAGGQPNYGYTF. Using reference TRBV30 and TRBJ1-2 for the parts outside the CDR3, the full variable domain is SQTIHQWPATLVQPVGSPLSLECTVEGTSNPNLYWYRQAAGRGLQLLFYSVGIGQISSEVPQNLSASRPQDRQFILSSKKLLLSDSGFYLCACGAGGQPNYGYTFGSGTRLTVV.

The V call is TRBV19, the J call TRBJ1-5; D is unresolved. Trimming left V 6 bases short and J 3 bases short, with 9 bases between. There are 13 residues in the CDR3. Per the germline V gene, CDR1 is LNHDA and CDR2 is SQIVND (reference sequence). CDR3 sequence: CASRVHYNQPQHF. The DNA for the CDR3 is TGTGCCAGTAGGGTTCACTACAATCAGCCCCAGCATTTT.

The V call is TRBV6-5, the J call TRBJ1-6, with no clear D. V was cut by 2 bases and J by 0 bases, with 8 bases left in between. Germline CDR1 MNHEY, CDR2 SVGAGI. This CDR3 has 16 residues. CDR3 residues: CASSYAGASYNSPLHF. The CDR3 region has the DNA TGTGCCAGCAGTTACGCGGGAGCCTCCTATAATTCACCCCTCCACTTT.

The chain joins TRBV5-1 to TRBJ1-4; D is possibly TRBD1 (5 bases). Germline CDR1 SGHRS, CDR2 YFSETQ. The length of the CDR3 is 15 residues. V lost 4 bases, J lost 0 bases, and 10 bases lay in between. The CDR3 DNA sequence: TGCGCCAGCAGCCTGACAGTTGCAACTAATGAAAAACTGTTTTTT. It is translated as CASSLTVATNEKLFF.

The V and J genes are TRBV7-2 and TRBJ2-3, with D perhaps matching TRBD2 (5 bases). Trimming stripped 3 bases from V and 3 bases from J, with 10 bases between. Germline CDR1 reads SGHTA; CDR2 reads FQGNSA. The CDR3 spans 14 residues. CDR3 residues: CASSFFGETDTQYF. The DNA for the CDR3 is TGTGCCAGCAGCTTTTTCGGGGAAACAGATACGCAGTATTTT.

The rearrangement joins TRBV4-3 to TRBJ1-4; D perhaps matches TRBD1 (5 bases). The germline CDR1 and CDR2 sequences are LGHNA and YSLEER. The ends were cut back, 3 bases at V and 6 bases at J, with 14 bases in the middle. The CDR3 runs to 15 residues. Here the CDR3 reads CASSHVGRGYEKLFF. The CDR3 DNA follows: TGCGCCAGCAGCCACGTGGGACGGGGGTATGAAAAACTGTTTTTT.

This chain uses TRBV24-1 with TRBJ1-2; 8 bases agree with TRBD1. V dropped 4 bases and J dropped 4; count of bases not matched to a gene: 7. The CDR3 has 15 amino acids. Germline V CDR1 and CDR2: KGHDR, SFDVKD. DNA for the CDR3: TGTGCCACCAGTGACTACCGGACAGGGTCCTATGGCTACACCTTC. Its translation is CATSDYRTGSYGYTF.

V gene TRBV30 combines with J gene TRBJ1-1, with TRBD1 matching over 7 bases. Germline loops: CDR1 GTSNPN, CDR2 SVGIG (reference sequence). The length of the CDR3 is 14 residues. V lost 2 bases to trimming and J lost 4 bases; unmatched junction nucleotides: 7. The CDR3 loop reads CAWSKDRRSTEAFF. The CDR3 bases are TGTGCCTGGAGTAAGGACAGGCGGTCCACTGAAGCTTTCTTT.

The chain is built from TRBV7-2 and TRBJ1-2; the match to TRBD1 covers 7 bases. Germline CDR1 reads SGHTA; CDR2 reads FQGNSA. V lost 1 base to trimming and J lost 8 bases; unmatched junction nucleotides: 7. The CDR3 has 14 residues. CDR3 bases: TGTGCCAGCAGCTTAGATCACAGGGGAAGCGGCTACACCTTC. It translates to CASSLDHRGSGYTF. Together with reference TRBV7-2 and TRBJ1-2, the CDR3 gives the full variable domain: GAGVSQSPSNKVTEKGKDVELRCDPISGHTALYWYRQSLGQGLEFLIYFQGNSAPDKSGLPSDRFSAERTGGSVSTLTIQRTQQEDSAVYLCASSLDHRGSGYTFGSGTRLTVV.

The gene calls are TRBV14 and TRBJ1-2, with D hard to call. Trimming removed 0 bases at V and 8 bases at J, with 16 bases between. Germline CDR1 reads SGHDN; CDR2 reads FVKESK. CDR3 length equals 15 residues. The CDR3 loop is CASSQDGRPGVGYTF. CDR3 nucleotide sequence: TGTGCCAGCAGCCAAGATGGGCGACCAGGTGTGGGCTACACCTTC.

The gene calls are TRBV19 and TRBJ2-2; D call uncertain. This CDR3 spans 16 amino acids. V was trimmed by 5 bases and J by 0 bases, leaving 13 bases between them. Per germline, CDR1 LNHDA and CDR2 SQIVND (reference sequence). The CDR3 coding sequence is TGTGCCAGTAGTCTAAGACTCTTTACGAACACCGGGGAGCTGTTTTTT. It encodes CASSLRLFTNTGELFF. Together with reference TRBV19 and TRBJ2-2, the CDR3 gives the full variable domain: DGGITQSPKYLFRKEGQNVTLSCEQNLNHDAMYWYRQDPGQGLRLIYYSQIVNDFQKGDIAEGYSVSREKKESFPLTVTSAQKNPTAFYLCASSLRLFTNTGELFFGEGSRLTVL.

The chain recombines TRBV27 with TRBJ2-6, with D perhaps matching TRBD1 (5 bases). The CDR3 consists of 17 residues. Trimming stripped 7 bases from V and 2 bases from J, with 18 bases between. Germline V gene data show CDR1 as MNHEY and CDR2 as SMNVEV (reference sequence). DNA of the CDR3: TGTGCCAGCACCTCCCCAGGGCTCCTTCCTGGGGCCAACGTCCTGACTTTC. It translates to CASTSPGLLPGANVLTF.

This clone appeared a single time. This chain links TRBV30 with TRBJ1-1; TRBD1 might be the D (6 bases). Germline lookup yields CDR1 GTSNPN and CDR2 SVGIG (reference sequence). This CDR3 spans 13 amino acids. Trimming cost V 3 bases and J 4 bases, with 12 bases left between them. The CDR3 loop is CAWRGGGFTEAFF. As DNA, the CDR3 is TGTGCCTGGAGGGGAGGGGGGTTCACTGAAGCTTTCTTT.

The chain has TRBV11-3 and TRBJ2-5; TRBD2 might be the D (6 bases). The CDR3 spans 14 residues. With 8 bases removed from V and 1 base from J, the gap between germline ends came to 14 bases. Germline CDR1 is SGHNT and CDR2 is YENEEA. The CDR3 coding sequence is TGTGCCAGCCTCAAGGGAGGAGTCCAAGAGACCCAGTACTTC. Its protein is CASLKGGVQETQYF.

The chain has TRBV6-5 and TRBJ1-2, with TRBD1 matching over 10 bases. Germline-derived CDR1 and CDR2 are MNHEY and SVGAGI. V shed 5 bases, J shed 3 bases, and the junction held 6 bases outside the gene matches. The CDR3 spans 15 residues. The CDR3 spells CASSPWTGGDYGYTF. The CDR3 DNA follows: TGTGCCAGCAGTCCGTGGACAGGGGGAGACTATGGCTACACCTTC.

This sequence joins TRBV2 and TRBJ2-3; 7 bases align to TRBD2. CDR3 length: 15 residues. V lost 4 bases to trimming and J lost 0 bases; unmatched junction nucleotides: 4. Germline CDR1 SNHLY, CDR2 FYNNEI. The CDR3 protein is CASSGAGLSTDTQYF. In DNA form, the CDR3 reads TGTGCCAGCAGTGGAGCGGGGCTGAGCACAGATACGCAGTATTTT.

This chain links TRBV6-5 with TRBJ2-5, with D possibly being TRBD2 (5 bases). Trimming left V 5 bases short and J 5 bases short, with 18 bases between. Germline loops: CDR1 MNHEY, CDR2 SVGAGI. This CDR3 comprises 15 residues. CDR3 residues: CASSLRPAASETQYF. As DNA, the CDR3 is TGTGCCAGCAGTCTCCGACCCGCGGCTAGCGAGACCCAGTACTTC.

This clone was observed a few times. The genes are TRBV5-1 and TRBJ2-7, with 9 bases lining up with TRBD1. This CDR3 spans 12 amino acids. Germline-derived CDR1 and CDR2 are SGHRS and YFSETQ. V was pared by 8 bases and J by 5 bases, with 5 bases of the junction left unmatched. As DNA, the CDR3 is TGCGCCAGTCAGACAGGGGGGCACGAGCAGTACTTC. Translated, it gives CASQTGGHEQYF.

This clone was picked up one time. The V gene is TRBV19, the J gene TRBJ1-5; D gene uncertain. CDR1 LNHDA and CDR2 SQIVND come from the germline V gene (reference sequence). The CDR3 loop spans 12 amino acids. Trimming pared 5 bases from V and 9 bases from J, leaving 11 bases between. The CDR3 DNA is TGTGCCAGTAGTGATGATTTGAGGCCCCAGCATTTT. It specifies CASSDDLRPQHF.

V and J are TRBV12-5 and TRBJ2-1; D is undetermined. The CDR3 spans 13 residues. V was trimmed by 6 bases and J by 8 bases, leaving 14 bases between them. Germline CDR1 reads LGHNT; CDR2 reads FRNRAP. DNA of the CDR3: TGTGCTAGTGGCTTGCATCGGGTGGATGAGCAGTTCTTC. It codes for CASGLHRVDEQFF.

V gene TRBV30 combines with J gene TRBJ2-1; 7 nucleotides match TRBD2. V shed 1 base, J shed 0 bases, and the junction held 3 bases outside the gene matches. Germline CDR1 and CDR2: GTSNPN and SVGIG (reference sequence). This CDR3 has 15 amino acids. The CDR3 bases are TGTGCCTGGAGTGGGGGGGGGAGCTCCTACAATGAGCAGTTCTTC. Its translation is CAWSGGGSSYNEQFF.

The sample holds one count of this clone. J is TRBJ2-7 and V is TRBV5-1; 8 bases are a match to TRBD2. After removal of 5 bases from V and 3 bases from J, the junction contained 13 bases not matched to a gene. CDR1 is SGHRS and CDR2 is YFSETQ in the germline V gene. The CDR3 is 16 amino acids. The CDR3 region is CASRNPGGLDRYEQYF. CDR3 sequence (DNA): TGCGCCAGCAGAAATCCGGGGGGACTAGACCGCTACGAGCAGTACTTC. Full variable domain (remainder filled in from reference TRBV5-1 and TRBJ2-7): KAGVTQTPRYLIKTRGQQVTLSCSPISGHRSVSWYQQTPGQGLQFLFEYFSETQRNKGNFPGRFSGRQFSNSRSEMNVSTLELGDSALYLCASRNPGGLDRYEQYFGPGTRLTVT.

This clone was found once. V gene TRBV6-2 or TRBV6-3 combines with J gene TRBJ2-7; 7 nucleotides align to TRBD1. CDR3 size: 14 residues. With V trimmed by 2 bases and J by 6 bases, 7 bases remained unmatched. Germline-derived CDR1 and CDR2 are MNHEY and SVGEGT. CDR3 amino acids: CASSYPTDRSEQYF. For the CDR3, the DNA is TGTGCCAGCAGTTACCCGACGGACAGGTCCGAGCAGTACTTC.